The 9 T cell receptor beta chains presented below share a single source sample, sequenced in a study of blood T cells in healthy people across ages (dated by TCRdb to between 2015 and 2016). Receptors were amplified or captured by 5' RACE. The sequencer was an Illumina HiSeq 2500. A second PCR of about 6 to 12 cycles was performed with a sample-barcoded 5' primer and a J-beta primer mix. TCRdb cleaned the public reads at Q25 with fastp, built clones with MiXCR and kept in-frame beta chains. A single entry per CDR3 protein holds the most common genes and DNA from its merged rows. For this sample the table gives about 380,000 distinct CDR3 sequences, of which 52% were detected only once. The top ten clonotypes cover 51% of the sample. Sequences were obtained from blood. The receptors come from a man between 60 and 75 years old in good health.

A word on this clonotype: This may be a read error, as it is one base from a much larger clone. The chain links TRBV29-1 to TRBJ2-4; 7 nucleotides align to TRBD1. The DNA end lines up better with TRBJ2-5; the J call may be wrong. CDR1 SQVTM and CDR2 ANQGSEA come from the germline V gene. The CDR3 is 12 amino acids. The CDR3 region has the DNA TGCGGCGTCCGGGACAGCCTAGAGACCCAGTACTTC. Its protein product is CGVRDSLETQYF.

Worth noting for this clonotype: This clone may be a read error of a much larger clone one base away. The chain has TRBV5-1 and TRBJ2-1; 11 bases align to TRBD2. Germline V gene lookup returns CDR1 SGHRS and CDR2 YFSETQ. Unmatched junction bases numbered 7, after V lost 4 bases and J lost 4 bases. The CDR3 consists of 16 residues. The CDR3 reads CASSAASGRLYNEQFF. Written as DNA, the CDR3 is TGCGCCAGCAGCGCGGCTAGCGGGAGGCTTTACAATGAGCAGTTCTTC.

The chain recombines TRBV27 with TRBJ1-6; D possibly corresponds to TRBD1 (5 bases). The CDR3 length is 15 residues. The germline V gene encodes CDR1 MNHEY and CDR2 SMNVEV (reference sequence). The V and J ends lost 5 bases and 7 bases respectively, with 15 bases between them. In DNA, the CDR3 is TGTGCCAGCAGTACCCGGTGGGGGGTCAATTCACCCCTCCACTTT. Encoded protein: CASSTRWGVNSPLHF.

The sample holds many counts of this clonotype. The chain is built from TRBV4-2 and TRBJ2-1, with D maybe TRBD1 (6 bases). Germline CDR1 reads LGHNA; CDR2 reads YNFKEQ. The CDR3 is made up of 16 amino acids. V lost 3 bases to trimming and J lost 10 bases, with 22 bases between them. For the CDR3, the DNA is TGTGCCAGCAGCCAGGGGGCGGTAACAGTCCGATCGGAGCAGTTCTTC. This sequence encodes CASSQGAVTVRSEQFF.

The chain combines TRBV20-1 with TRBJ2-1; D is perhaps TRBD2 (6 bases). Germline values: CDR1 DFQATT, CDR2 SNEGSKA (reference sequence). The V gene lost 5 bases and the J gene lost 10 bases, with 21 bases spanning the gap. This CDR3 comprises 14 residues. The CDR3 loop reads CSAGPAGPGREQFF. For the CDR3, the DNA is TGCAGTGCTGGCCCAGCGGGCCCCGGAAGGGAGCAGTTCTTC.

In its sample, this clonotype was seen a few times. The CDR3 spells CASSPMGGLAGTGELFF. The DNA for the CDR3 is TGTGCCAGCAGCCCGATGGGGGGACTAGCGGGAACCGGGGAGCTGTTTTTT. J is TRBJ2-2 and V is TRBV9, with TRBD2 matching 13 bases. The CDR3 consists of 17 residues. In germline, CDR1 is SGDLS, CDR2 YYNGEE. V shed 4 bases and J 5 bases; nucleotides not matched to a gene: 8.

The chain couples TRBV2 to TRBJ1-1, with TRBD1 identical over 7 bases. The CDR3 spans 13 residues. Trimming at V came to 9 bases and at J to 10 bases, leaving 14 bases not matched to a gene. The germline V gene has CDR1 SNHLY and CDR2 FYNNEI. The CDR3 sequence: CARSRQGVRSAFF. The CDR3 DNA is TGTGCCAGATCTAGGCAGGGGGTTCGATCAGCTTTCTTT.

This chain joins TRBV27 and TRBJ2-6; 7 nucleotides align to TRBD1. CDR3 length equals 15 residues. The germline gives CDR1 MNHEY, CDR2 SMNVEV (reference sequence). J gave up 2 bases and V 6 bases, and 4 bases lay outside the gene matches. The CDR3 bases are TGTGCCAGCAGACCACAGGGGACTGGGGCCAACGTCCTGACTTTC. It translates to CASRPQGTGANVLTF. The full variable domain, with the rest looked up from reference TRBV27 and TRBJ2-6, is EAQVTQNPRYLITVTGKKLTVTCSQNMNHEYMSWYRQDPGLGLRQIYYSMNVEVTDKGDVPEGYKVSRKEKRNFPLILESPSPNQTSLYFCASRPQGTGANVLTFGAGSRLTVL.

The V and J genes are TRBV7-9 and TRBJ2-7, with TRBD1 identical over 10 bases. Gene TRBJ2-5 matches the end of the DNA better, so the J call may be wrong. CDR1 and CDR2 (germline): SEHNR, FQNEAQ (reference sequence). The CDR3 is made up of 15 amino acids. CDR3 DNA: TGTGCCAGCAGCTTAGTGGGACAGGGGAGTGAGACCCAGTACTTC. Protein sequence: CASSLVGQGSETQYF.